The clone carrying this T cell receptor (beta chain) has a count of ten or more. Unique molecular identifiers were attached to individual cDNA molecules within the library. TCRdb ran MiXCR on the RACE reads and lists one entry per CDR3 protein. The profile shows roughly 380,000 distinct CDR3 sequences, 4.5% to 5.5% of them singletons. The data were taken from a study of human T cells and chemical hapten exposure. Trimming shortened V by 5 bases and J by 6 bases, and 10 bases separated the two germline ends. The CDR3 extends over 12 amino acids. The germline V gene has CDR1 SQVTM and CDR2 ANQGSEA. Specified time point: pre-sensitization, week 0. Treatment specified: therapeutic diphenylcyclopropenone sensitization with weekly scalp DPC.

Sequenced here: whole blood, sampled in connection with sensitization to the hapten diphenylcyclopropenone (DPC). This receptor was taken from a woman aged 45-65 years with alopecia areata. Some clones in this sample may be carry-over from other donors' samples. The chain carries TRBV29-1 and TRBJ2-2; unclear D gene. The CDR3 here is CSVRQWAGELFF. In nucleotides, the CDR3 is TGCAGCGTTCGGCAGTGGGCCGGGGAGCTGTTTTTT.